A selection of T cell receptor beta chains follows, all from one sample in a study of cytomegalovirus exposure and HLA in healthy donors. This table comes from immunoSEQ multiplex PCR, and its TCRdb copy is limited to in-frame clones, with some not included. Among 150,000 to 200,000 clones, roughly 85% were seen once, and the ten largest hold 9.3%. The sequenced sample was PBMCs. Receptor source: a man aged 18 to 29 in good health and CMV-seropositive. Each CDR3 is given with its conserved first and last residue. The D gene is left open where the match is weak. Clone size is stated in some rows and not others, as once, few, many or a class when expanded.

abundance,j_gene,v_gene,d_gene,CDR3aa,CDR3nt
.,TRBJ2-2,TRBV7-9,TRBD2,CASTPGASGGGAGELFF,TGTGCCAGCACCCCCGGTGCTAGCGGGGGGGGTGCCGGGGAGCTGTTTTTT
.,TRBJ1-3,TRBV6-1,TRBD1,CASTIDRGPGNTIYF,TGTGCCAGCACCATCGACAGGGGGCCTGGAAACACCATATATTTT
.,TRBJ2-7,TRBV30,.,CAWNNGGFHYEQYF,TGTGCCTGGAATAACGGGGGATTTCACTACGAGCAGTACTTC
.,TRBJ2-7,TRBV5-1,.,CASSLAGQGGAYEQYF,TGCGCCAGCAGCTTGGCCGGTCAGGGGGGAGCCTACGAGCAGTACTTC
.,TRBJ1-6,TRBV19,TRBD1,CASRTGPYNSPLHF,TGTGCCAGTAGGACAGGGCCATATAATTCACCCCTCCACTTT
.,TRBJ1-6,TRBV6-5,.,CASRTVKHNSPLHF,TGTGCCAGCAGAACAGTGAAGCATAATTCACCCCTCCACTTT
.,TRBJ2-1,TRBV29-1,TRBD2,CSVSAGGMGNEQFF,TGCAGCGTTAGTGCGGGGGGAATGGGCAATGAGCAGTTCTTC
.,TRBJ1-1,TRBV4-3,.,CASSQERGSTEAFF,TGCGCCAGCAGCCAAGAGCGGGGTTCCACTGAAGCTTTCTTT
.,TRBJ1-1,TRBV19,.,CASSIGRLGVEAFF,TGTGCCAGTAGTATCGGTCGGTTAGGGGTTGAAGCTTTCTTT
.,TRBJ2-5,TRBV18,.,CASSPRRGTDVQETQYF,TGTGCCAGCTCACCGAGAAGGGGTACCGACGTTCAAGAGACCCAGTACTTC
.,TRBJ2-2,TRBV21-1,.,CASHVGRNTGELFF,TGTGCCAGTCATGTGGGCCGGAACACCGGGGAGCTGTTTTTT
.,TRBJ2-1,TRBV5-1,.,CASSPRRQDNSYNEQFF,TGCGCCAGCAGCCCAAGAAGACAGGATAACTCCTACAATGAGCAGTTCTTC
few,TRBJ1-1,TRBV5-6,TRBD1,CASRYVWDRTGENTEAFF,TGTGCCAGCAGGTACGTTTGGGACCGGACAGGGGAGAACACTGAAGCTTTCTTT
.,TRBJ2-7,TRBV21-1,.,CASSKQGAAYEQYF,TGTGCCAGCAGCAAACAGGGGGCGGCCTACGAGCAGTACTTC
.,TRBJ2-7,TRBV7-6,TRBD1,CASSSWTGGTYEQYF,TGTGCCAGCAGCTCTTGGACAGGTGGGACCTACGAGCAGTACTTC
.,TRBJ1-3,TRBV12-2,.,CASRLRGLQGSGNTIYF,TGTGCAAGTCGCTTAAGGGGCCTCCAGGGATCTGGAAACACCATATATTTT
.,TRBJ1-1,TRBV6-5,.,CASIRRLEAFF,TGTGCCAGCATCCGGAGGTTGGAAGCTTTCTTT
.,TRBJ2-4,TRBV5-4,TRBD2,CASSLALDGGVAKNIQYF,TGTGCCAGCAGCTTGGCCCTGGACGGGGGGGTAGCCAAAAACATTCAGTACTTC
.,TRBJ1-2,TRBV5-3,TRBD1,CARSFVQGAGGYGYTF,TGTGCCAGAAGCTTCGTTCAGGGGGCGGGTGGCTATGGCTACACCTTC
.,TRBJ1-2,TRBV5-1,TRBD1,CASSPGTGMTYGYTF,TGCGCCAGCAGCCCGGGGACAGGGATGACCTATGGCTACACCTTC
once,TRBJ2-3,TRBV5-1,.,CASKESGADTQYF,TGCGCCAGCAAGGAGTCAGGGGCAGATACGCAGTATTTT
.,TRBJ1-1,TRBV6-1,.,CASSAGLEAFF,TGTGCCAGCAGTGCGGGGTTAGAAGCTTTCTTT
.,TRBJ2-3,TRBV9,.,CASSVSGPSTDTQYF,TGTGCCAGCAGCGTGAGCGGGCCCAGCACAGATACGCAGTATTTT